This TCR beta chain was observed in a study of T-cell memory formation after mild COVID-19. Study in general: Among the donors, TCR clusters were largely specific to each donor.

One entry per CDR3 protein results from TCRdb running MiXCR on the 5' RACE reads. The sample holds approximately 100,000 distinct CDR3 sequences, approximately 15% seen once. This clonotype was counted many times. As yet, its antigen is unknown. The study, taken as a whole, reports: Second-wave clones peaking on day 37 lacked confirmed SARS-CoV-2 specificity. Clones contracting day 15 to 85 were balanced CD4/CD8; later expanders leaned CD4+. Contracting CD4+ clones lay largely in CM and EM, with CD8+ ones residing in EMRA.

The CDR3 runs to 15 residues. Germline V CDR1 and CDR2: SQVTM, ANQGSEA. With 8 bases clipped from V and 4 bases from J, the junction kept 10 bases outside the gene matches. The rearrangement uses TRBV29-1 and TRBJ2-1; TRBD1 aligns across 11 bases. Specimen: PBMCs or a T cell subset sorted from them (not recorded which). The receptor comes from an adult woman who had mild COVID-19 (a few samples of this study predate the infection). Cell type and time point are not known. The CDR3 DNA reads as TGCAGCTCCTTAGGGGGACAGGGGGATTACAATGAGCAGTTCTTC. It is translated as CSSLGGQGDYNEQFF.